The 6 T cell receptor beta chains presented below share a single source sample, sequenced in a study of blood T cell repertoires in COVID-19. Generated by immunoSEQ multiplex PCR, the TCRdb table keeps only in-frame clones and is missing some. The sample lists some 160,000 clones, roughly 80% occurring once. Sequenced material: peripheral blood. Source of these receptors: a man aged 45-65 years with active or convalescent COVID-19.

The CDR3 sequence is CASTIQGVKDTEAFF. CDR3 nucleotide sequence: TGTGCCAGTACCATACAGGGGGTTAAGGACACTGAAGCTTTCTTT. This sequence joins TRBV19 and TRBJ1-1; TRBD1 agrees at 8 bases. V dropped 7 bases and J dropped 3; count of bases not matched to a gene: 10. Germline V gene lookup returns CDR1 LNHDA and CDR2 SQIVND (reference sequence). The CDR3 has 15 residues.

As DNA, the CDR3 is TGTGCCAGTACCACAAGACAGGGGGTGAACACTGAAGCTTTCTTT. It codes for CASTTRQGVNTEAFF. The chain couples TRBV19 to TRBJ1-1; 9 bases line up with TRBD1. V lost 7 bases, J lost 0 bases, and 6 bases stayed unmatched. The germline V gene encodes CDR1 LNHDA and CDR2 SQIVND (reference sequence). This CDR3 is 15 amino acids long.

CDR3 loop: CASSPPGAGGDEQYF. CDR3 sequence (DNA): TGTGCCAGCAGCCCACCGGGAGCGGGGGGCGACGAGCAGTACTTC. The chain has TRBV13 and TRBJ2-7; 9 nucleotides agree with TRBD2. This CDR3 comprises 15 residues. Unmatched junction bases numbered 10, after V lost 5 bases and J lost 5 bases. Germline values: CDR1 PRHDT, CDR2 FYEKMQ (reference sequence).

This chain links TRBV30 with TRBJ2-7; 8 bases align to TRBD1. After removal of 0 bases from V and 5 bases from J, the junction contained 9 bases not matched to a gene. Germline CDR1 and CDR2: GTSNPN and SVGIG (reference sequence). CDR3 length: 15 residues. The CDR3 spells CAWSVRRGLSHEQYF. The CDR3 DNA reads TGTGCCTGGAGTGTTCGCAGGGGGCTATCCCACGAGCAGTACTTC.

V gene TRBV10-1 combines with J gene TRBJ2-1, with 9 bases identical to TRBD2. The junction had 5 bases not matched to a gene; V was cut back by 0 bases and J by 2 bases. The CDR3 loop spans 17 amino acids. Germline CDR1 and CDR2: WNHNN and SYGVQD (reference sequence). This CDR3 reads CASSESTPSGTYNEQFF. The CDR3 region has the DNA TGCGCCAGCAGTGAGTCGACTCCTAGCGGGACCTACAATGAGCAGTTCTTC.

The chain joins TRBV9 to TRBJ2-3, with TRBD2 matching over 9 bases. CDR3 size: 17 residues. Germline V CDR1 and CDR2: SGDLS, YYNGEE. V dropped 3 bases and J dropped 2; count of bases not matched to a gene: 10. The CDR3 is CASSDNPTSGDTDTQYF. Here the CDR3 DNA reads TGTGCCAGCAGCGACAATCCGACTAGCGGAGACACAGATACGCAGTATTTT. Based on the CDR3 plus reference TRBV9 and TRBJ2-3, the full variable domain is DSGVTQTPKHLITATGQRVTLRCSPRSGDLSVYWYQQSLDQGLQFLIQYYNGEERAKGNILERFSAQQFPDLHSELNLSSLELGDSALYFCASSDNPTSGDTDTQYFGPGTRLTVL.